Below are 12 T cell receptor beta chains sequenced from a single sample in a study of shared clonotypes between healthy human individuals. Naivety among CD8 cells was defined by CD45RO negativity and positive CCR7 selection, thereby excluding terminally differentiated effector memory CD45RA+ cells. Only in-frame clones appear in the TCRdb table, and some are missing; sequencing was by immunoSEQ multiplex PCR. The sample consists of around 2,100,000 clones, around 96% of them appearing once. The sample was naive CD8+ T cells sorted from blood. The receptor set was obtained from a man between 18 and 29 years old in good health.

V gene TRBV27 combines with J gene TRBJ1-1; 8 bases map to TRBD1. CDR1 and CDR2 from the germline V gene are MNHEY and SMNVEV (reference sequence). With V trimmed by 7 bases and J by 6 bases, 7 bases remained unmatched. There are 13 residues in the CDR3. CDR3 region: CASTGQGAAEAFF. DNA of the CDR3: TGTGCCAGCACGGGGCAGGGGGCCGCTGAAGCTTTCTTT.

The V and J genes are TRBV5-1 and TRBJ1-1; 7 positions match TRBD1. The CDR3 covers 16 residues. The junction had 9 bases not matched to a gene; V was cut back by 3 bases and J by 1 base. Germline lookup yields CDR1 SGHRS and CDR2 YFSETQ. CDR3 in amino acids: CASSWTTGDSNTEAFF. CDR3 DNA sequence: TGCGCCAGCAGCTGGACAACAGGGGACTCGAACACTGAAGCTTTCTTT.

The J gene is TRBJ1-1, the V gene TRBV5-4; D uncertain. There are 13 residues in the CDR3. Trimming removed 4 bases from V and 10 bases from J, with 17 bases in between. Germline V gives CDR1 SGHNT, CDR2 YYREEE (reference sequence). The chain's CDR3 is CASSPVSGPGAFF. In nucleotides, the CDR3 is TGTGCCAGCAGCCCAGTGTCGGGCCCGGGAGCTTTCTTT.

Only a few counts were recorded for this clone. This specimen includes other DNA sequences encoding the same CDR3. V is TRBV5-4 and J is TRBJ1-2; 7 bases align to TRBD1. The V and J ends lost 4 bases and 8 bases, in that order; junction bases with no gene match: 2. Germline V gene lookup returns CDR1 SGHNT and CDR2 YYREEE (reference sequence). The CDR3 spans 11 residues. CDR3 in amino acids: CASSLGQGYTF. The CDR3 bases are TGTGCCAGCAGCCTGGGACAGGGCTACACCTTC.

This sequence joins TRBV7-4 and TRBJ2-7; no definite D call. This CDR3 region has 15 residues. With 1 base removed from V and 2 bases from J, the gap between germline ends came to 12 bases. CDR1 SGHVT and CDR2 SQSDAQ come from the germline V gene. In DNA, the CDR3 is TGTGCCAGCAGCTTAGGGCAGGCCGGCACCTACGAGCAGTACTTC. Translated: CASSLGQAGTYEQYF.

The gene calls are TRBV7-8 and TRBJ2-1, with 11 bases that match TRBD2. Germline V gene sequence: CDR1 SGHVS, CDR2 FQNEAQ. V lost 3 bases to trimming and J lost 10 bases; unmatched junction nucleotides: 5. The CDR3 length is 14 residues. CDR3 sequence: CASSFGLAGQEQFF. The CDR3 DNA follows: TGTGCCAGCAGCTTCGGACTAGCGGGTCAAGAGCAGTTCTTC.

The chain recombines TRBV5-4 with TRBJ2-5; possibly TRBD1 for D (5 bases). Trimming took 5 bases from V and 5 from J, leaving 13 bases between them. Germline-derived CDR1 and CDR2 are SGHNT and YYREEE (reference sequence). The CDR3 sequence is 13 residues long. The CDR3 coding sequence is TGTGCCAGCAGTAGGGGCCTCGGGGAGACCCAGTACTTC. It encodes CASSRGLGETQYF.

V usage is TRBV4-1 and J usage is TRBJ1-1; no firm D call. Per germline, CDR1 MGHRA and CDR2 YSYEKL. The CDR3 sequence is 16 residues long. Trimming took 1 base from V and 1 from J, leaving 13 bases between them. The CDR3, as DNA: TGCGCCAGCAGCCAAGTAGGTGAGCCGACGAACACTGAAGCTTTCTTT. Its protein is CASSQVGEPTNTEAFF.

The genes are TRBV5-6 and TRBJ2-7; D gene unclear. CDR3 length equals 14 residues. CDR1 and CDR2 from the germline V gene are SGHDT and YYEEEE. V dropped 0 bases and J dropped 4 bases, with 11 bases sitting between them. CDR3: CASSLEGSPYEQYF. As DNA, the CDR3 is TGTGCCAGCAGCTTGGAGGGTTCCCCTTACGAGCAGTACTTC.

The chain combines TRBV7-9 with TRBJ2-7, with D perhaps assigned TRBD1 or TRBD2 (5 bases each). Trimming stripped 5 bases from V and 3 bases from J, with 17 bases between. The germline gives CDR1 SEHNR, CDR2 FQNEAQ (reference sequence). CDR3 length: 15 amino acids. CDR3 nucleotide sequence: TGTGCCAGCAGCCCTAGGGACGCCACAAGCTACGAGCAGTACTTC. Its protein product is CASSPRDATSYEQYF.

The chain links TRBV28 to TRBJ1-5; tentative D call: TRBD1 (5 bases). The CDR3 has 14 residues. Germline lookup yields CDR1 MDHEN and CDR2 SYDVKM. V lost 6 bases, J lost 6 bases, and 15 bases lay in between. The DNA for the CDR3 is TGTGCCAGCAGGGAAGGGGTGTCAGGTCAGCCCCAGCATTTT. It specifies CASREGVSGQPQHF.

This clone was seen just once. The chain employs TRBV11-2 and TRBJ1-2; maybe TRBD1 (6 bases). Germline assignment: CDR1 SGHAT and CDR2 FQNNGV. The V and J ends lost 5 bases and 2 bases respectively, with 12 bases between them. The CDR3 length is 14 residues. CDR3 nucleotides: TGTGCCAGCAGCCCTGCAGGGGTCAACTATGGCTACACCTTC. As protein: CASSPAGVNYGYTF.